This TCR beta chain is from a study of identical twins' blood T cells. Study results and caveats: Environmental influences on twin similarity could not be excluded. V gene usage reportedly matched far better within twin pairs than unrelated donors.

This clonotype has a handful of counts. Its antigen is not known. This CDR3 is built from 16 residues. The V and J ends lost 3 bases and 7 bases, in that order; junction bases with no gene match: 11. The germline CDR1 and CDR2 sequences are SGHRS and YFSETQ. TCRdb redid the calling of the 5' RACE reads with MiXCR, one entry per CDR3 protein. Of fewer than 450,000 distinct CDR3 sequences in the sample, roughly 28% were seen once. The specimen was PBMCs. The chain employs TRBV5-1 and TRBJ1-4; 8 bases line up with TRBD1. This sequence originates from a woman between 18 and 50 years old in good health. The CDR3 DNA reads as TGCGCCAGCAGCTCGACAGGGGTCATAACAGGTGAAAAACTGTTTTTT. Translated, it gives CASSSTGVITGEKLFF.